One sample yielded the 24 T cell receptor beta chains listed below, sequenced in a study of cytomegalovirus exposure and HLA in healthy donors (dated by TCRdb to 2017 to 2019). Library method: the immunoSEQ multiplex PCR assay. For the multiplex PCR, a mixture combining 60 forward primers for TCR Vbeta segments and 13 reverse primers for TCR Jbeta segments was used. Imported from immuneACCESS, the table was reduced by TCRdb to in-frame sequences with V and J called. These copies leave out some clones; in studies compared against another copy, an unresolved V gene accounts for under half, and the cause of the remainder is not known. This sample is represented by around 150,000 clones; roughly 80% of them were singletons. Together, the top ten hold about 4% of the sample. The specimen was PBMCs. These TCRs come from a man aged 50-59 years in good health and CMV-seropositive.

A remark on this clone: Other nucleotide sequences in the sample specify the same CDR3. This chain links TRBV6-1 with TRBJ2-7; D not certain. The CDR3 loop spans 13 amino acids. CDR1 and CDR2 from the germline V gene are MNHNS and SASEGT. V was trimmed by 1 base and J by 4 bases, leaving 8 bases between them. The CDR3: CASSEGGAYEQYF. As DNA, the CDR3 is TGTGCCAGCAGTGAAGGCGGAGCATACGAGCAGTACTTC.

The chain links TRBV5-1 to TRBJ2-5; weak D call: TRBD2 (5 bases). CDR3 length equals 13 residues. Trimming took off 0 bases at V and 5 bases at J, with 8 bases between the two ends. From germline, CDR1 is SGHRS and CDR2 YFSETQ. The CDR3 protein is CASSLGPGETQYF. The CDR3 nucleotides are TGCGCCAGCAGCTTGGGCCCGGGGGAGACCCAGTACTTC. Looking up the rest from reference TRBV5-1 and TRBJ2-5 gives the full variable domain: KAGVTQTPRYLIKTRGQQVTLSCSPISGHRSVSWYQQTPGQGLQFLFEYFSETQRNKGNFPGRFSGRQFSNSRSEMNVSTLELGDSALYLCASSLGPGETQYFGPGTRLLVL.

DNA for the CDR3: TGCAGCGTTGGTCCCACCCCCGGGACAGGGGATTCTCTTTATGGCTACACCTTC. Residues: CSVGPTPGTGDSLYGYTF. The chain couples TRBV29-1 to TRBJ1-2; TRBD1 aligns across 10 bases. V was pared by 4 bases and J by 5 bases, with 19 bases of the junction left unmatched. Germline values: CDR1 SQVTM, CDR2 ANQGSEA. This CDR3 comprises 18 residues.

A single count supports this clone. The chain combines TRBV7-3 with TRBJ2-5, with 7 positions matching TRBD1. Looked up from germline, CDR1 is SGHTA and CDR2 is FQGTGA. The CDR3 length is 13 residues. V was pared by 5 bases and J by 3 bases, with 3 bases of the junction left unmatched. The CDR3 reads CASSRGQKETQYF. The CDR3 DNA follows: TGTGCCAGCAGCCGGGGACAGAAAGAGACCCAGTACTTC.

A note on this clone: One end of the junction varies from germline; a read error may be responsible. The rearrangement joins TRBV7-9 to TRBJ1-3; D is perhaps TRBD1 (5 bases). CDR1 and CDR2 from the germline V gene are SEHNR and FQNEAQ (reference sequence). The CDR3 length is 16 residues. CDR3 protein: CSSSLEGELGGNTIYF. Here the CDR3 DNA reads TGTTCCAGCAGCTTAGAAGGGGAACTCGGTGGAAACACCATATATTTT.

Only a few counts were recorded for this clone. Here the CDR3 reads CASSTRHAGYVGAFF. The CDR3 nucleotides read TGTGCCAGCAGTACACGACATGCGGGGTACGTTGGGGCTTTCTTT. The J gene is TRBJ1-1, the V gene TRBV28; D gene uncertain. V shed 5 bases and J shed 11 bases, with 24 bases lying between them. CDR1 is MDHEN and CDR2 is SYDVKM in the germline V gene. The CDR3 is made up of 15 amino acids.

This chain uses TRBV7-2 with TRBJ2-5; the match to TRBD1 covers 10 bases. The ends lost 2 bases at V and 5 bases at J; junction bases unmatched: 8. Germline CDR1 reads SGHTA; CDR2 reads FQGNSA. The CDR3 runs to 16 residues. The CDR3 region is CASSLPTGTGVETQYF. The CDR3, as DNA: TGTGCCAGCAGCTTACCAACCGGGACAGGGGTTGAGACCCAGTACTTC.

The rearrangement uses TRBV6-1 and TRBJ2-7, with 8 nucleotides matching TRBD2. Germline-derived CDR1 and CDR2 are MNHNS and SASEGT. The CDR3 covers 14 residues. V shed 2 bases and J 1 base; nucleotides not matched to a gene: 1. Here the CDR3 reads CASSERGRSYEQYF. CDR3 in DNA: TGTGCCAGCAGTGAACGCGGGAGGTCCTACGAGCAGTACTTC.

The chain uses TRBV28 and TRBJ1-2; 8 bases agree with TRBD1. CDR3 length: 14 residues. Germline V gives CDR1 MDHEN, CDR2 SYDVKM. With V trimmed by 6 bases and J by 3 bases, 6 bases remained unmatched. For the CDR3, the DNA is TGTGCCAGCAGCCCCGCAGGGGGCCACTATGGCTACACCTTC. Its protein product is CASSPAGGHYGYTF.

V is TRBV15 and J is TRBJ2-2, with 9 nucleotides matching TRBD1. With 3 bases clipped from V and 7 bases from J, the junction kept 3 bases outside the gene matches. This CDR3 contains 14 residues. CDR1 and CDR2 from the germline V gene are LNHNV and YYDKDF (reference sequence). CDR3: CATSSRTGDGELFF. CDR3 coding DNA: TGTGCCACCAGCAGTCGGACAGGGGACGGGGAGCTGTTTTTT.

J is TRBJ2-1 and V is TRBV19; 13 positions agree with TRBD2. The CDR3 extends over 19 amino acids. The ends lost 1 base at V and 0 bases at J; junction bases unmatched: 6. Germline V lookup: CDR1 LNHDA, CDR2 SQIVND (reference sequence). The CDR3 loop reads CASSIVRTSGRTSYNEQFF. The CDR3 DNA sequence: TGTGCCAGTAGTATAGTCCGGACTAGCGGGAGAACCTCCTACAATGAGCAGTTCTTC.

The V gene is TRBV18, the J gene TRBJ1-5; TRBD1 agrees at 9 bases. Trimming at V came to 3 bases and at J to 7 bases, leaving 1 base not matched to a gene. CDR3 size: 13 residues. Germline CDR1 and CDR2: KGHSH and LQKENI. The CDR3 DNA reads as TGTGCCAGCTCACCGGGGACAGGGCAGCCCCAGCATTTT. It yields the protein CASSPGTGQPQHF.

As DNA, the CDR3 is TGTGCCAGCAGCTTGGTGGCGGGGCTCCCCCTGGAAAAACTGTTTTTT. This translates into CASSLVAGLPLEKLFF. The rearrangement links TRBV5-5 to TRBJ1-4, with D perhaps TRBD1 (5 bases). The CDR3 has 16 amino acids. Germline V gene data show CDR1 as SGHKS and CDR2 as YYEKEE (reference sequence). Deletions cut 0 bases from V and 8 bases from J, with 17 bases between.

This clone was seen just once. The gene calls are TRBV5-4 and TRBJ2-5, with 8 bases identical to TRBD2. Germline V gene sequence: CDR1 SGHNT, CDR2 YYREEE (reference sequence). The CDR3 runs 15 residues. Germline trimming cut 2 bases from V and 2 bases from J; bases unmatched to any gene: 5. The CDR3 sequence: CASSFPLAGQETQYF. For the CDR3, the DNA is TGTGCCAGCAGCTTCCCGCTAGCGGGTCAAGAGACCCAGTACTTC.

The rearrangement uses TRBV7-8 and TRBJ1-2; TRBD1 matches at 9 bases. Trimming cost V 4 bases and J 10 bases; bases outside gene matches: 10. Germline CDR1 reads SGHVS; CDR2 reads FQNEAQ. The CDR3 length is 14 residues. CDR3: CASSSVTGGRDYTF. CDR3 sequence (DNA): TGTGCCAGCAGCTCAGTTACAGGGGGCCGGGACTACACCTTC.

This clone was counted once. V is TRBV30 and J is TRBJ1-4; 9 bases align to TRBD1. The V gene's germline CDR1 is GTSNPN and CDR2 SVGIG (reference sequence). J was trimmed by 9 bases and V by 0 bases; bases with no gene match: 2. This CDR3 contains 13 residues. DNA of the CDR3: TGTGCCTGGAGTGTACAGGGGGCGAAAAAACTGTTTTTT. Protein: CAWSVQGAKKLFF.

The DNA of the CDR3 is TGTGCCAGCAGCATGATACCGGGACAGGGCTGGTACGAGCAGTACTTC. It codes for CASSMIPGQGWYEQYF. The gene calls are TRBV11-2 and TRBJ2-7, with 9 bases lining up with TRBD1. V was clipped by 5 bases and J by 4 bases; unmatched bases: 12. This CDR3 is built from 16 residues. Germline CDR1 SGHAT, CDR2 FQNNGV.

The chain employs TRBV18 and TRBJ2-3; possible D gene TRBD2, 5 bases. Germline-derived CDR1 and CDR2 are KGHSH and LQKENI. V shed 6 bases and J shed 8 bases, with 15 bases lying between them. CDR3 length: 13 residues. CDR3 bases: TGTGCCAGCTCCCCCCCCGATGCGGGTACGCAGTATTTT. Amino acids: CASSPPDAGTQYF.

The rearrangement joins TRBV28 to TRBJ1-1; D possibly corresponds to TRBD1 (5 bases). V was shortened by 2 bases and J by 11 bases, with 18 bases between the two germline ends. CDR1 is MDHEN, CDR2 SYDVKM, per germline. CDR3 length: 14 amino acids. CDR3 protein: CASSLASQVRAAFF. CDR3 bases: TGTGCCAGCAGTTTAGCATCCCAAGTCAGGGCGGCTTTCTTT.

The chain joins TRBV11-2 to TRBJ1-1, with D perhaps TRBD1 (5 bases). The CDR3 consists of 16 residues. V lost 5 bases and J lost 0, with 16 bases in between. Germline-derived CDR1 and CDR2 are SGHAT and FQNNGV. The CDR3 protein is CASSQRGEIMNTEAFF. CDR3 DNA: TGTGCCAGCAGCCAGCGGGGGGAGATAATGAACACTGAAGCTTTCTTT.

This CDR3 reads CASPQFMNTEAFF. The CDR3 region has the DNA TGTGCCAGCCCACAGTTCATGAACACTGAAGCTTTCTTT. The chain recombines TRBV6-1 with TRBJ1-1, with no clear D. The CDR3 has 13 residues. Trimming took off 8 bases at V and 0 bases at J, with 10 bases between the two ends. Germline V CDR1 and CDR2: MNHNS, SASEGT.

The chain links TRBV9 to TRBJ2-1, with D tentatively TRBD1 (5 bases). Trimming stripped 3 bases from V and 0 bases from J, with 13 bases between. The CDR3 length is 16 residues. Germline V gene sequence: CDR1 SGDLS, CDR2 YYNGEE. The CDR3 nucleotides read TGTGCCAGCAGCGGGACATCCCACAGCTCCTACAATGAGCAGTTCTTC. Protein product: CASSGTSHSSYNEQFF. Supplemented by reference TRBV9 and TRBJ2-1, the full variable domain reads DSGVTQTPKHLITATGQRVTLRCSPRSGDLSVYWYQQSLDQGLQFLIQYYNGEERAKGNILERFSAQQFPDLHSELNLSSLELGDSALYFCASSGTSHSSYNEQFFGPGTRLTVL.

The V call is TRBV5-4, the J call TRBJ1-1; D is unresolved. The germline gives CDR1 SGHNT, CDR2 YYREEE (reference sequence). The CDR3 sequence is 14 residues long. The ends were cut back, 2 bases at V and 1 base at J, with 9 bases in the middle. CDR3 amino acids: CASSFQQPNTEAFF. Written as DNA, the CDR3 is TGTGCCAGCAGCTTCCAACAGCCGAACACTGAAGCTTTCTTT.

The V gene is TRBV5-1, the J gene TRBJ2-7; TRBD1 agrees at 7 bases. The CDR3 runs 14 residues. The V and J ends lost 4 bases and 5 bases, in that order; junction bases with no gene match: 9. Germline V lookup: CDR1 SGHRS, CDR2 YFSETQ. The chain's CDR3 is CASSAGQAPHEQYF. The CDR3 DNA sequence: TGCGCCAGCAGCGCTGGACAGGCTCCCCACGAGCAGTACTTC.